This T cell receptor (beta chain) was sequenced during a study of T cell repertoires in cytomegalovirus infection (dated by TCRdb to 2018 to 2020). Describing the broader study: The HLA type of each donor mattered for the analysis, because public TCR beta signatures pointed to carriage of CMV infection along with the matching HLA type. What the research found in general, with its limitations: The ex vivo response was dominated by HLA-C-restricted CMV-specific TCR beta clonotypes, which also provided the single most frequent clonotype in two of eight donors. In both this cohort and an independent approximately 350-donor cohort, the cumulative frequency of public TCR beta family members distinguished carriers of CMV infection plus the relevant HLA type.

Compared with germline, V lacks 6 bases and J lacks 4 bases; bases without a gene match: 6. The CDR3 runs 14 residues from the cysteine to the phenylalanine. Just the 42-base CDR3 DNA is kept, in frame starting at base 1. TCRdb records Illumina HiSeq 1500 as the sequencer. Through fastp at Q25 and MiXCR, TCRdb rebuilt clones from the public reads, retaining in-frame beta chains. CDR3 protein duplicates are merged, each entry listing the most common genes and DNA. The sample data list around 110,000 distinct CDR3 sequences, and over 9% of these were observed just once. The ten largest clones represent roughly 29% of the sample. This clonotype was seen only a few times. Its antigen is unknown. The input lacks base qualities; no much larger clone sits a single base away.

The sequenced sample consisted of PBMCs, sequenced either directly or after in vitro stimulation (not recorded which). This chain is built from TRBV12-3 or TRBV12-4 and TRBJ1-5, with 7 middle bases fitting TRBD1. The TCR comes from a human donor in good health (CMV status not recorded). Some clones in this sample may be carry-over from other donors' samples. The CDR3 protein: CASSKQGPNQPQHF. The DNA is as follows: TGTGCCAGCAGCAAACAGGGGCCTAATCAGCCCCAGCATTTT.